This T cell receptor beta chain derives from a study of blood T cell repertoires in COVID-19. Whole-study context: COVID-19 samples collected from the United States, Italy and Spain covered acute and convalescent phases. T cells, B-cell-depleted T cells, or PBMCs provided the cDNA or gDNA that served as material.

Seattle participants joined during active infection and were tracked over time. Germline CDR1 LNHDA, CDR2 SQIVND (reference sequence). V was clipped by 9 bases and J by 5 bases, with 17 bases between them. The CDR3 runs to 15 residues. This clone came up once. Here immunoSEQ multiplex PCR was the method, and the copy in TCRdb shows in-frame clones only, minus some. The table has 150,000 to 200,000 clones, roughly 77% seen once. The receptor was isolated from a woman between 40 and 50 years old with COVID-19, enrolled during active disease. This chain links TRBV19 with TRBJ1-6, with D possibly matching TRBD1 (5 bases). The specimen was peripheral blood. Here the CDR3 DNA reads TGTGCCAGCCGCCCCCCAGGGTGGAATAATTCACCCCTCCACTTT. Protein: CASRPPGWNNSPLHF.